These 20 T cell receptor beta chains share one sample of origin, sequenced in a study of early T cells in non-severe SARS-CoV-2 infection. TCRdb re-analysed the 5' RACE reads in MiXCR, keeping a single row per CDR3 protein. The repertoire holds some 45,000 distinct CDR3 sequences, roughly 4% seen once, with roughly 6% in the top ten. The sample comprised whole blood. These receptors originate from an adult who was a healthcare worker with PCR-confirmed SARS-CoV-2 infection or an uninfected control (not recorded which).

The table lists this clonotype with a few counts. The chain uses TRBV18 and TRBJ2-7; D is undetermined. CDR1 KGHSH and CDR2 LQKENI come from the germline V gene. Deletions cut 3 bases from V and 3 bases from J, with 12 bases between. CDR3 length equals 14 residues. The DNA of the CDR3 is TGTGCCAGCTCACCGGGAAGCCCCGGCTACGAGCAGTACTTC. It specifies CASSPGSPGYEQYF. Variable domain in full (rest from reference TRBV18 and TRBJ2-7): NAGVMQNPRHLVRRRGQEARLRCSPMKGHSHVYWYRQLPEEGLKFMVYLQKENIIDESGMPKERFSAEFPKEGPSILRIQQVVRGDSAAYFCASSPGSPGYEQYFGPGTRLTVT.

This clonotype was picked up a small number of times. The chain is built from TRBV20-1 and TRBJ2-1; TRBD1 matches 9 bases. This CDR3 has 13 residues. V gave up 4 bases and J gave up 8 bases; unmatched junction bases: 6. Germline-derived CDR1 and CDR2 are DFQATT and SNEGSKA (reference sequence). CDR3 sequence (DNA): TGCAGTGCTATCGGGACAGGGAACTATGAGCAGTTCTTC. Translated: CSAIGTGNYEQFF.

V usage is TRBV7-9 and J usage is TRBJ2-3; D not resolved. Germline CDR1 SEHNR, CDR2 FQNEAQ (reference sequence). Trimming took off 5 bases at V and 9 bases at J, with 18 bases between the two ends. The CDR3 spans 14 residues. The CDR3 region has the DNA TGTGCCAGCAGCCTGGAGATACCCGCTGACACGCAGTATTTT. Protein: CASSLEIPADTQYF.

CDR3 coding DNA: TGCGCCAGCAGCTTGGTACCAGACTATGGCTACACCTTC. Translated: CASSLVPDYGYTF. The chain is built from TRBV5-1 and TRBJ1-2; D gene unclear. The CDR3 is 13 amino acids. Trimming removed 0 bases from V and 3 bases from J, with 6 bases in between. Germline loops: CDR1 SGHRS, CDR2 YFSETQ. Filled out from reference TRBV5-1 and TRBJ1-2, the complete variable domain reads KAGVTQTPRYLIKTRGQQVTLSCSPISGHRSVSWYQQTPGQGLQFLFEYFSETQRNKGNFPGRFSGRQFSNSRSEMNVSTLELGDSALYLCASSLVPDYGYTFGSGTRLTVV.

The gene calls are TRBV20-1 and TRBJ2-3; possibly TRBD1 for D (5 bases). The germline V gene encodes CDR1 DFQATT and CDR2 SNEGSKA (reference sequence). The CDR3 has 14 amino acids. Trimming shortened V by 1 base and J by 2 bases, and 10 bases separated the two germline ends. CDR3 nucleotides: TGCAGTGCTAGAGTGTCACAGGCCACAGATACGCAGTATTTT. It encodes CSARVSQATDTQYF.

This clonotype was seen a handful of times. J is TRBJ1-6 and V is TRBV6-5; unclear D gene. The germline V gene has CDR1 MNHEY and CDR2 SVGAGI. This CDR3 is built from 15 residues. V lost 7 bases and J 7 bases, leaving 17 bases between the germline ends. CDR3 sequence: CASTRGGGGNSPLHF. The CDR3 DNA follows: TGTGCCAGCACCCGGGGTGGAGGTGGGAATTCACCCCTCCACTTT.

This clonotype was found many times. The chain employs TRBV5-5 and TRBJ2-7; weak D call: TRBD2 (5 bases). Trimming took 3 bases from V and 0 from J, leaving 7 bases between them. CDR3 size: 13 residues. CDR1 and CDR2 (germline): SGHKS, YYEKEE (reference sequence). Written as DNA, the CDR3 is TGTGCCAGCAGCTCGACTACCTCCTACGAGCAGTACTTC. Its protein product is CASSSTTSYEQYF.

This clonotype was detected ten times or more. This rearrangement joins TRBV14 to TRBJ2-7; weak D call: TRBD2 (6 bases). V was pared by 0 bases and J by 13 bases, with 13 bases between. Germline V gene sequence: CDR1 SGHDN, CDR2 FVKESK. There are 12 residues in the CDR3. The CDR3 is CASSQETETSYF. The DNA for the CDR3 is TGTGCCAGCAGCCAAGAGACCGAGACTAGTTACTTC.

The sample holds a few counts of this clonotype. The chain combines TRBV25-1 with TRBJ2-7; D not certain. The CDR3 extends over 16 amino acids. With 1 base removed from V and 0 bases from J, the gap between germline ends came to 13 bases. Germline V CDR1 and CDR2: MGHDK, SYGVNS. Here the CDR3 reads CASSEFGVGSSYEQYF. CDR3 nucleotides: TGTGCCAGCAGTGAATTTGGGGTAGGAAGCTCCTACGAGCAGTACTTC.

This clonotype was seen a handful of times. The chain joins TRBV6-2 or TRBV6-3 to TRBJ2-3, with 9 bases fitting TRBD1. V lost 6 bases to trimming and J lost 4 bases; unmatched junction nucleotides: 8. CDR3 length: 15 amino acids. From germline, CDR1 is MNHEY and CDR2 SVGEGT. CDR3 region: CASSLQGARSDTQYF. CDR3 nucleotides: TGTGCCAGCAGCCTACAGGGGGCTCGCTCAGATACGCAGTATTTT.

This clonotype was recorded many times. The J gene is TRBJ2-7, the V gene TRBV20-1; perhaps TRBD2 as D (6 bases). V lost 6 bases and J lost 0, with 18 bases in between. The CDR3 is 15 residues long. Germline loops: CDR1 DFQATT, CDR2 SNEGSKA (reference sequence). In nucleotides, the CDR3 is TGCAGTGCCCACCCTATAGCGGCCCTCTCCTACGAGCAGTACTTC. This translates into CSAHPIAALSYEQYF.

This clonotype has at least ten counts. The V call is TRBV7-2, the J call TRBJ2-7; D gene unclear. Per the germline V gene, CDR1 is SGHTA and CDR2 is FQGNSA. Trimming removed 5 bases from V and 1 base from J, with 15 bases in between. This CDR3 is built from 15 residues. The CDR3 reads CASSPSGFQSYEQYF. In DNA, the CDR3 is TGTGCCAGCAGCCCTAGTGGGTTTCAATCCTACGAGCAGTACTTC.

This clonotype was recorded at least ten times. The chain couples TRBV7-6 to TRBJ1-1; TRBD1 matches 11 bases. The CDR3 extends over 15 amino acids. The germline V gene encodes CDR1 SGHVS and CDR2 FNYEAQ. The ends lost 4 bases at V and 7 bases at J; junction bases unmatched: 8. CDR3 loop: CASSSIPGTGGEAFF. The CDR3 region has the DNA TGTGCCAGCAGCTCGATTCCCGGGACAGGGGGTGAAGCTTTCTTT. The full variable domain, with the rest looked up from reference TRBV7-6 and TRBJ1-1, is GAGVSQSPRYKVTKRGQDVALRCDPISGHVSLYWYRQALGQGPEFLTYFNYEAQQDKSGLPNDRFSAERPEGSISTLTIQRTEQRDSAMYRCASSSIPGTGGEAFFGQGTRLTVV.

This clonotype occurred many times. The chain has TRBV10-3 and TRBJ2-3; the match to TRBD2 covers 12 bases. The CDR3 is 16 amino acids. Germline values: CDR1 ENHRY, CDR2 SYGVKD. Trimming at V came to 3 bases and at J to 1 base, leaving 2 bases not matched to a gene. The CDR3 here is CAISDLAGGRTDTQYF. The CDR3 region has the DNA TGTGCCATCAGTGACCTAGCGGGGGGGCGCACAGATACGCAGTATTTT.

This clonotype was found many times. The J gene is TRBJ2-1, the V gene TRBV7-2; D might be TRBD1 (5 bases). The germline V gene has CDR1 SGHTA and CDR2 FQGNSA. V lost 5 bases and J 8 bases, leaving 10 bases between the germline ends. This CDR3 is built from 12 residues. As DNA, the CDR3 is TGTGCCAGCAGCAATTTGGGGCATGAGCAGTTCTTC. It codes for CASSNLGHEQFF.

This clonotype was detected ten times or more. This chain connects TRBV20-1 to TRBJ2-5; 9 bases fit TRBD2. The CDR3 sequence is 12 residues long. Germline V gives CDR1 DFQATT, CDR2 SNEGSKA (reference sequence). CDR3 amino acids: CSMTSGQETQYF. CDR3 bases: TGCAGCATGACTAGCGGCCAAGAGACCCAGTACTTC.

This clonotype showed up many times. This rearrangement joins TRBV27 to TRBJ2-1; 14 bases align to TRBD2. Germline V gene sequence: CDR1 MNHEY, CDR2 SMNVEV (reference sequence). V was pared by 6 bases and J by 6 bases, with 4 bases of the junction left unmatched. The CDR3 has 15 amino acids. The CDR3: CASRGLAGGSNEQFF. CDR3 in DNA: TGTGCCAGCAGAGGACTAGCGGGAGGTAGCAATGAGCAGTTCTTC.

The chain couples TRBV4-1 to TRBJ2-1, with D unresolved. Trimming cost V 3 bases and J 3 bases, with 15 bases left between them. This CDR3 has 16 amino acids. Germline CDR1 MGHRA, CDR2 YSYEKL. Here the CDR3 reads CASSHRSGSYYNEQFF. The CDR3 nucleotides read TGCGCCAGCAGCCATAGATCTGGGTCGTACTACAATGAGCAGTTCTTC.

This clonotype was found many times. The V call is TRBV19, the J call TRBJ2-7, with D possibly being TRBD2 (6 bases). From germline, CDR1 is LNHDA and CDR2 SQIVND (reference sequence). The CDR3 is made up of 17 amino acids. V was clipped by 6 bases and J by 2 bases, with 23 bases between them. DNA for the CDR3: TGTGCCAGTAGGACCCGTGGGGGGAAAGGCGCTACCTACGAGCAGTACTTC. As protein: CASRTRGGKGATYEQYF. Based on the CDR3 plus reference TRBV19 and TRBJ2-7, the full variable domain is DGGITQSPKYLFRKEGQNVTLSCEQNLNHDAMYWYRQDPGQGLRLIYYSQIVNDFQKGDIAEGYSVSREKKESFPLTVTSAQKNPTAFYLCASRTRGGKGATYEQYFGPGTRLTVT.

This clonotype was seen only a few times. V and J are TRBV11-2 and TRBJ2-1; D remains ambiguous. Per the germline V gene, CDR1 is SGHAT and CDR2 is FQNNGV. V shed 4 bases and J shed 6 bases, with 16 bases lying between them. The CDR3 sequence is 15 residues long. In DNA form, the CDR3 reads TGTGCCAGCAGCTGGGTCCAAGGGATTGGCAATGAGCAGTTCTTC. Translated, it gives CASSWVQGIGNEQFF.